These T cell receptor beta chains were read from a single sample in a study of T cells after yellow fever vaccination. TCRdb passed the 5' RACE reads through MiXCR, listing each CDR3 protein once. The data show 100,000 to 150,000 distinct CDR3 sequences, around 7.7% seen once. The sequenced sample was CD4+ T cells sorted from PBMCs, obtained more than 8 days after the first yellow fever vaccination. Receptors were obtained from a man aged 18 to 29 who received the YFV17D yellow fever vaccine. Both conserved end residues are trimmed from each CDR3. The order of the fields is V gene, clone size, CDR3 protein. Clone size appears in some rows only: once, few, many, or a class for an expanded clone.

TRBV6-5	many	ASSYRQGGNQPQH
TRBV7-2	many	ASSLGPSQY
TRBV7-1	-	AISSVQVWGHGTEAF
TRBV5-1	many	ASDIDGRGSSPLH
TRBV5-1	many	ASSWSGGDTDTQY
TRBV7-7	many	ASSADRGSYNEQF
TRBV5-4	few	ASSLTGQGAFGYT
TRBV7-8	many	ASSFSSGAYGYT
TRBV20-1	many	SAKEDDTQY
TRBV12-3/TRBV12-4	many	ASSLAGSGEETQY
TRBV4-3	many	ASSQTGGYNYGYT
TRBV20-1	many	SASDQGDNEQF
TRBV7-2	many	ASSFSSGGQETQY
TRBV10-3	many	AIVGGQNTEAF
TRBV5-1	many	ASSLRPWGDEQF
TRBV7-2	many	ASSLRSGDTWDTQY
TRBV7-2	many	ASRQGGGGKNIQY
TRBV3-1	many	ASSQDGQTEQY
TRBV19	few	ASSIRDSPPGELF
TRBV7-9	many	ASSLDAVYSNQPQH
TRBV28	-	ASSYYRQPQH
TRBV7-2	many	ASSLSGYEQY
TRBV5-6	many	ASSLQETFNMNTEAF
TRBV5-8	many	ANLTGGPSNQPQH
TRBV15	many	ATSSLGTQY
TRBV7-2	many	ASSLVAGQAYGYT
TRBV5-1	many	ASSFYGSGGSYTEAF
TRBV7-9	-	ASSPTTGPLAF
TRBV18	many	ASSPKGPGRSYEQY
TRBV7-3	many	ASSLGVSNTEAF
TRBV11-2	few	ASSPGAGWGGANTGELF
TRBV18	many	ASSRLGRVNEQF
TRBV7-2	many	ASSLWAQQETQY
TRBV7-3	few	ASSLVRDNEQF
TRBV12-3/TRBV12-4	many	ASSFSAGNQPQH
TRBV5-4	few	ASSPPGQVYTEAF
TRBV20-1	-	SARGQGQGFGANVLT
TRBV5-1	-	ASSLSPTDTHY
TRBV3-1	many	ASSQAGKGETRY
TRBV20-1	many	SARGQALSSSYEQY
TRBV5-1	many	ASSLDRGKDTQY
TRBV5-1	many	ASSLGADSYEQY
TRBV4-3	-	ASSHSPSSYEQY
TRBV7-7	many	ASSLAGAVDTQY
TRBV19	many	ASSVPGQGRNIQY
TRBV18	many	ASSPGLSLGEQY
TRBV7-9	many	ASSFFSTDTQY